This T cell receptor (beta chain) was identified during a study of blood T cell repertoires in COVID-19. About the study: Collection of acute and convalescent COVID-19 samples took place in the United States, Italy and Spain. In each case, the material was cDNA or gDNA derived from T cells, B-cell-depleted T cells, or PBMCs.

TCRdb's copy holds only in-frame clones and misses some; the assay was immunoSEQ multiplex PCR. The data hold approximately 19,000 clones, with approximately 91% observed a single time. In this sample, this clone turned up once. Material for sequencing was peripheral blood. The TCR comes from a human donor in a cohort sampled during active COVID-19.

CDR3 in DNA: TGTGCCTGGACACCTACCAGCACAGATACGCAGTATTTT. Its translation is CAWTPTSTDTQYF. J is TRBJ2-3 and V is TRBV30; D unresolved. Germline lookup yields CDR1 GTSNPN and CDR2 SVGIG (reference sequence). The CDR3 runs 13 residues. V lost 4 bases and J 0 bases, leaving 8 bases between the germline ends.